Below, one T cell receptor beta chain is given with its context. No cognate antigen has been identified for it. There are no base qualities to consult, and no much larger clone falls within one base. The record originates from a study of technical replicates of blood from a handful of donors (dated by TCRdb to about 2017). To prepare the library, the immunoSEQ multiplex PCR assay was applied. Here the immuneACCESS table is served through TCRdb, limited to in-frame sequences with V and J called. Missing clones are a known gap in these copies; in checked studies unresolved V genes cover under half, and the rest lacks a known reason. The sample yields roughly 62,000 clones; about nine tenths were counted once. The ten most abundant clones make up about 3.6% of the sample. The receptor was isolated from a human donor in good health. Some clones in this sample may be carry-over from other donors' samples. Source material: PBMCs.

The nucleotide sequence reads as follows: TGTGCCAGCAGCTTACAGGGGGCCGCTAATGAAAAACTGTTTTTT. Its protein is CASSLQGAANEKLFF. The receptor chain draws on TRBV5-6 and TRBJ1-4; the central 9 bases match TRBD1. Compared with germline, V lacks 2 bases and J lacks 3 bases; bases without a gene match: 2. Including the terminal cysteine and phenylalanine, the CDR3 comprises 15 residues. The CDR3 DNA has 45 bases and is translated from base 1. As encoded in the germline V gene, CDR1 is SGHDT while CDR2 is YYEEEE.